This T cell receptor (beta chain) was recorded in a study of response to subunit inactivated influenza vaccine. The study, taken as a whole, reports: The authors suggested that few new T cells are recruited per seasonal influenza vaccination.

Worth noting for this clonotype: Antigen unknown.

TCRdb called the RT-PCR reads again in MiXCR, with one record for every CDR3 protein. The sample shows over 150,000 distinct CDR3 sequences, about 11% of them seen only once. The specimen comprised CD8+ T cells sorted from PBMCs, sampled about 24 months after vaccination. The TCR originated in a man aged 50 to 69 who received an inactivated influenza vaccine.

CDR3 in DNA: TGTGCCAGCAGTCCTACGGACGGAAACATTCAGTACTTC. Amino acids: CASSPTDGNIQYF. The J gene is TRBJ2-4, the V gene TRBV6-1; D is uncertain. Germline V gene sequence: CDR1 MNHNS, CDR2 SASEGT. This CDR3 has 13 residues. Trimming shortened V by 5 bases and J by 6 bases, and 11 bases separated the two germline ends.